This T cell receptor beta chain is from a study of blood T cell repertoires in COVID-19. Seattle patients were enrolled while actively infected and followed longitudinally. Germline V CDR1 and CDR2: LNHNV, YYDKDF (reference sequence). The CDR3 is 18 residues long. V lost 0 bases to trimming and J lost 5 bases; unmatched junction nucleotides: 13. Methods used by the authors: Cell counts per sample came from amplifying reference gene primers. Here immunoSEQ multiplex PCR was the method, and the copy in TCRdb shows in-frame clones only, minus some. The D gene and trimming were derived from the DNA, and the V and J assignments and clone size from that table. The sample holds a few hundred thousand clones, about 86% seen once.

Sequenced input: peripheral blood. This sequence originates from a woman aged 65 to 85 with COVID-19, enrolled during active disease. The rearrangement joins TRBV15 to TRBJ2-5; 9 nucleotides agree with TRBD1. The CDR3 loop is CATSRDFPRTGAVETQYF. As DNA, the CDR3 is TGTGCCACCAGCAGAGATTTCCCCCGGACAGGGGCAGTGGAGACCCAGTACTTC. Full variable domain (missing parts from reference TRBV15 and TRBJ2-5): DAMVIQNPRYQVTQFGKPVTLSCSQTLNHNVMYWYQQKSSQAPKLLFHYYDKDFNNEADTPDNFQSRRPNTSFCFLDIRSPGLGDTAMYLCATSRDFPRTGAVETQYFGPGTRLLVL.